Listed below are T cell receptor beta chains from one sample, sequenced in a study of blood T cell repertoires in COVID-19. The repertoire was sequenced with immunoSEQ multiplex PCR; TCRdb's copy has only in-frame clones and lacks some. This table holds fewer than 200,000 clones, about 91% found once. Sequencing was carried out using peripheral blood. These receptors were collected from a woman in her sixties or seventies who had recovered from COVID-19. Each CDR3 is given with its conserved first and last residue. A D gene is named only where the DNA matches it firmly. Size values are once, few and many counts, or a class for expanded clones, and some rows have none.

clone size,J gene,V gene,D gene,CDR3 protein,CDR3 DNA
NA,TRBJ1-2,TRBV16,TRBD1,CASIDRVINYGYTF,TGTGCCAGCATCGACAGGGTTATAAACTATGGCTACACCTTC
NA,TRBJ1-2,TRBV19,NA,CASRRQGGGYTF,TGTGCCAGTAGGAGGCAGGGCGGTGGCTACACCTTC
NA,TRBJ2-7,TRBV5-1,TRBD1,CASSYDDRGLSYEQYF,TGCGCCAGCAGTTACGATGACAGGGGGCTCTCCTACGAGCAGTACTTC
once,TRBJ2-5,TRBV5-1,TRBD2,CASSLGAGGRETQYF,TGCGCCAGCAGCTTAGGCGCGGGGGGTCGGGAGACCCAGTACTTC
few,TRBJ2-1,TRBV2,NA,CASGFWAANEQFF,TGTGCCAGCGGTTTCTGGGCCGCTAATGAGCAGTTCTTC
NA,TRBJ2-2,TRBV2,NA,CASSGGADTGELFF,TGTGCCAGCAGCGGCGGGGCGGACACCGGGGAGCTGTTTTTT
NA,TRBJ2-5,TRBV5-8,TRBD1,CASSPTTGGKAQETQYF,TGTGCCAGCAGCCCAACTACAGGGGGTAAAGCCCAAGAGACCCAGTACTTC
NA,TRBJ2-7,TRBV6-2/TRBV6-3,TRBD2,CASSYSGMVAGNYEQYF,TGTGCCAGCAGTTACTCGGGGATGGTAGCGGGGAACTACGAGCAGTACTTC
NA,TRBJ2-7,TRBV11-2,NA,CASSFGQQYF,TGTGCCAGCAGCTTTGGCCAGCAGTACTTC
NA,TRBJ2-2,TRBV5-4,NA,CASSLDGGPGGELFF,TGTGCCAGCAGCTTGGACGGAGGGCCCGGCGGGGAGCTGTTTTTT
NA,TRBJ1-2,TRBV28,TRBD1,CASKEGGTGRSNYGYTF,TGTGCCAGCAAAGAGGGAGGGACAGGGAGATCTAACTATGGCTACACCTTC
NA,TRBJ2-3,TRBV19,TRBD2,CASKRGLGDTQYF,TGTGCCAGTAAGCGGGGGCTTGGGGATACGCAGTATTTT
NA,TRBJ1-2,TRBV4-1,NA,CASSQVLADNYGYTF,TGCGCCAGCAGCCAAGTGTTGGCCGATAACTATGGCTACACCTTC
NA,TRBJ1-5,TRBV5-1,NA,CASSLFGGQPQHF,TGCGCCAGCAGCTTGTTCGGGGGTCAGCCCCAGCATTTT
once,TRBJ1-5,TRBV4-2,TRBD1,CASSQRGGTGRSQPQHF,TGTGCCAGCAGCCAACGTGGGGGGACAGGGAGAAGTCAGCCCCAGCATTTT
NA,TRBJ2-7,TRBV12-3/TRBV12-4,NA,CASSPGYGAQNF,TGTGCCAGCAGTCCTGGTTATGGGGCGCAGAACTTC
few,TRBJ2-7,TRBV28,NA,CASSLYGGEQYF,TGTGCCAGCAGTTTATACGGGGGCGAGCAGTACTTC
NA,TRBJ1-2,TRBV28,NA,CASSGGSVGYTF,TGTGCCAGCTCAGGAGGTAGTGTAGGCTACACCTTC
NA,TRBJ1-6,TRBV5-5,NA,CASSLVYASGDSPLHF,TGTGCCAGCAGCTTGGTTTACGCCTCAGGCGATTCACCCCTCCACTTT
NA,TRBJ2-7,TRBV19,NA,CASSTSGRYEQYF,TGTGCCAGTAGTACATCAGGGAGGTACGAGCAGTACTTC
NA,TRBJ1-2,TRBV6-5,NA,CASSLGQGFGYGYTF,TGTGCCAGCAGTTTAGGTCAGGGCTTTGGCTATGGCTACACCTTC
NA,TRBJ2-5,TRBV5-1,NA,CASSLVPGSQETQYF,TGCGCCAGCAGCTTGGTGCCAGGATCACAAGAGACCCAGTACTTC
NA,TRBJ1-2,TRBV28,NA,CASNLATGGGGGYTF,TGTGCCAGCAACCTTGCTACCGGCGGGGGCGGAGGCTACACCTTC
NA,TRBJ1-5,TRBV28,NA,CASSMLASSSQPQHF,TGTGCCAGCAGTATGTTAGCCTCATCTAGTCAGCCCCAGCATTTT
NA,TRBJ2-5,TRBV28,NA,CASSLLFAETQYF,TGTGCCAGCAGTTTATTATTTGCGGAGACCCAGTACTTC
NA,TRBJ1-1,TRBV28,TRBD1,CASRAQGASTEAFF,TGTGCCAGCAGAGCACAGGGGGCTAGCACTGAAGCTTTCTTT
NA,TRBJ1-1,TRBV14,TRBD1,CASSPGTGEAEAFF,TGTGCCAGCAGCCCAGGGACAGGGGAGGCTGAAGCTTTCTTT
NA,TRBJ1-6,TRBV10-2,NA,CASKIASSYNSPLHF,TGCGCCAGCAAGATCGCCAGCTCCTATAATTCACCCCTCCACTTT
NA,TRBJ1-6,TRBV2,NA,CASGWSSYNSPLHF,TGTGCCAGCGGGTGGAGCTCCTATAATTCACCCCTCCACTTT
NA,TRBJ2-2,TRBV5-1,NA,CASSSEGSGELFF,TGCGCCAGCAGCTCGGAGGGTTCCGGGGAGCTGTTTTTT
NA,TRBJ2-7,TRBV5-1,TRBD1,CASSPGQGSYEQYF,TGCGCCAGCAGCCCCGGACAGGGATCCTACGAGCAGTACTTC
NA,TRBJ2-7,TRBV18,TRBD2,CASSAGGSYEQYF,TGTGCCAGCTCGGCGGGGGGCAGCTACGAGCAGTACTTC
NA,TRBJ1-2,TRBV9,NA,CASSVATGVYGYTF,TGTGCCAGCAGCGTAGCTACGGGGGTCTATGGCTACACCTTC